What follows are 11 T cell receptor beta chains derived from one specimen sequenced in a study of cytomegalovirus exposure and HLA in healthy donors (dated by TCRdb to about 2017). The library was generated by the immunoSEQ multiplex PCR assay. Not all clones reach the TCRdb copy of this immuneACCESS table, which keeps in-frame sequences only. Checked studies attribute under half of the gap to unresolved V genes and leave the rest unexplained. The sample yields 90,000 to 110,000 clones; around 87% were counted once. About 4% of the sample lies in the top ten. Sample: PBMCs. These TCRs come from a woman between 18 and 29 years old in good health and CMV-seropositive.

This chain joins TRBV19 and TRBJ1-1; 8 bases are a match to TRBD1. CDR1 is LNHDA, CDR2 SQIVND, per germline (reference sequence). The CDR3 runs 14 residues. After removal of 9 bases from V and 7 bases from J, the junction contained 13 bases not matched to a gene. In DNA, the CDR3 is TGTGCCAGCCTTCCAGCAGGGGGCGCGGGTGAAGCTTTCTTT. Amino acid sequence: CASLPAGGAGEAFF.

This clone occurred a few times. This sequence joins TRBV6-5 and TRBJ1-4; weak D call: TRBD1 (6 bases). Trimming removed 5 bases at V and 3 bases at J, with 7 bases between. This CDR3 contains 13 residues. The germline CDR1 and CDR2 sequences are MNHEY and SVGAGI. The CDR3 is CASSDRPNEKLFF. The DNA of the CDR3 is TGTGCCAGCAGTGACAGGCCTAATGAAAAACTGTTTTTT.

The chain has TRBV28 and TRBJ1-5; no clear D. The CDR3 is 14 residues long. The V and J ends lost 6 bases and 5 bases respectively, with 14 bases between them. CDR1 is MDHEN and CDR2 is SYDVKM in the germline V gene. Written as DNA, the CDR3 is TGTGCCAGCAGCCCATGGCGAGGGCATCAGCCCCAGCATTTT. Translated, it gives CASSPWRGHQPQHF.

The chain links TRBV28 to TRBJ2-2, with a weak D call TRBD2 (5 bases). Germline V CDR1 and CDR2: MDHEN, SYDVKM. CDR3 size: 16 residues. V was cut by 5 bases and J by 2 bases, with 15 bases left in between. In nucleotides, the CDR3 is TGTGCCAGCAGTCCCCGGGGAAGCGTAAACACCGGGGAGCTGTTTTTT. Protein product: CASSPRGSVNTGELFF.

J is TRBJ1-4 and V is TRBV5-8; D gene ambiguous. V was clipped by 4 bases and J by 8 bases, with 9 bases between them. The CDR3 sequence is 12 residues long. The germline V gene has CDR1 SGHTS and CDR2 YDEGEE. CDR3 coding DNA: TGTGCCAGCAGCCCGCGTTGGGAAAAACTGTTTTTT. The encoded protein is CASSPRWEKLFF. The full variable domain, completed using reference TRBV5-8 and TRBJ1-4, is EAGVTQSPTHLIKTRGQQATLRCSPISGHTSVYWYQQALGLGLQFLLWYDEGEERNRGNFPPRFSGRQFPNYSSELNVNALELEDSALYLCASSPRWEKLFFGSGTQLSVL.

V usage is TRBV29-1 and J usage is TRBJ2-1; 11 nucleotides align to TRBD2. Per germline, CDR1 SQVTM and CDR2 ANQGSEA. With V trimmed by 5 bases and J by 10 bases, 7 bases remained unmatched. The CDR3 contains 13 residues. CDR3 in DNA: TGCAGCGTTAGTAGCGGGGGGGGATTAGAGCAGTTCTTC. It encodes CSVSSGGGLEQFF.

This rearrangement joins TRBV5-6 to TRBJ2-7; 14 nucleotides agree with TRBD2. Germline V gene data show CDR1 as SGHDT and CDR2 as YYEEEE. This CDR3 is built from 16 residues. V shed 0 bases and J 4 bases; nucleotides not matched to a gene: 3. The DNA for the CDR3 is TGTGCCAGCAGCTTGGGACTAGCGGGGGGGGTATACGAGCAGTACTTC. Its translation: CASSLGLAGGVYEQYF.

This CDR3 is CASSFLRQGSEAFF. The CDR3 region has the DNA TGTGCCAGTAGTTTTCTTCGACAGGGCTCTGAAGCTTTCTTT. The chain has TRBV19 and TRBJ1-1; 7 nucleotides agree with TRBD1. The germline V gene encodes CDR1 LNHDA and CDR2 SQIVND (reference sequence). There are 14 residues in the CDR3. The trim removed 5 bases at V and 6 bases at J, leaving 9 bases unmatched.

The gene calls are TRBV9 and TRBJ2-7; 8 nucleotides align to TRBD2. V was clipped by 4 bases and J by 2 bases; unmatched bases: 5. This CDR3 region has 14 residues. Per germline, CDR1 SGDLS and CDR2 YYNGEE. CDR3: CASSPRTSPYEQYF. The CDR3 DNA reads TGTGCCAGCAGCCCCCGGACTAGCCCCTACGAGCAGTACTTC.

V is TRBV28 and J is TRBJ1-5; no reliable D call. The germline CDR1 and CDR2 sequences are MDHEN and SYDVKM. The CDR3 runs to 14 residues. Trimming left V 6 bases short and J 7 bases short, with 16 bases between. The CDR3 region is CASSLDGSGQPQHF. The CDR3 DNA follows: TGTGCCAGCAGCCTGGACGGGTCGGGGCAGCCCCAGCATTTT.

This rearrangement joins TRBV2 to TRBJ2-3; D unclear. CDR1 and CDR2 (germline): SNHLY, FYNNEI. The V and J ends lost 6 bases and 6 bases respectively, with 13 bases between them. This CDR3 contains 13 residues. CDR3 in DNA: TGTGCCAGCAGAGAGACATTCGTGGATACGCAGTATTTT. Protein product: CASRETFVDTQYF.